This T cell receptor (beta chain) emerged from a study of CD8+ T cells in alopecia areata. Study summary: It was oral tofacitinib, at 5 to 10 mg twice daily, that treated patients received.

Study-wide results and caveats: Tofacitinib produced a significant decrease in scalp clonality and in expanded CD8+ clones among the top 100.

The treatment denotes: oral pan-JAK inhibitor, 5-10 mg twice daily. Those with alopecia areata gave lesional scalp punch biopsies and peripheral blood. This clone was seen only a few times. Its matching antigen is unknown. This CDR3 has 15 residues. Trimming took 5 bases from V and 0 from J, leaving 10 bases between them. Germline CDR1 reads SGHVS; CDR2 reads FQNEAQ. RNA, once extracted, was reverse transcribed into cDNA for use as the sequencing template. Here immunoSEQ multiplex PCR was the method, and the copy in TCRdb shows in-frame clones only, minus some. The table lists fewer than 150,000 clones, less than 70% of them singletons.

The receptor comes from a human donor with alopecia areata. V is TRBV7-8 and J is TRBJ1-4; D perhaps matches TRBD1 (5 bases). The source material was CD4+ T cells sorted from blood, sampled at week 24, from a patient treated with tofacitinib. The DNA of the CDR3 is TGTGCCAGCAGCCGGGGACCTGCAACTAATGAAAAACTGTTTTTT. This sequence encodes CASSRGPATNEKLFF.